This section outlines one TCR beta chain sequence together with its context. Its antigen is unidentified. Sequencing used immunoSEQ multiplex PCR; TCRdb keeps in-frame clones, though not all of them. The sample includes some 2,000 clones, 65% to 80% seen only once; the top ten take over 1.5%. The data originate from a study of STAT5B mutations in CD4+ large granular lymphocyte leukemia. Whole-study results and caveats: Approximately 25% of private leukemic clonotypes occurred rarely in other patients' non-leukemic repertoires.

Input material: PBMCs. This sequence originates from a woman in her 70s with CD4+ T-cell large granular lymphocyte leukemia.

The CDR3 bases are TGTGCCAGCAGCTCTCCGGGGCGGGGATCTGAGACCCAGTACTTC. This sequence encodes CASSSPGRGSETQYF. V is TRBV7-2 and J is TRBJ2-5, with D possibly TRBD2 on 6 matching bases. CDR1 SGHTA and CDR2 FQGNSA come from the germline V gene. V lost 4 bases and J 5 bases, leaving 17 bases between the germline ends. This CDR3 has 15 amino acids.